This passage covers 2 T cell receptor beta chains from one sample sequenced in a study of blood T cell repertoires in COVID-19. TCRdb's table, derived via immunoSEQ multiplex PCR, lists solely in-frame clones and lacks some. The repertoire holds 150,000 to 200,000 clones, 86% seen once, with around 8.6% in the top ten. What was sequenced was peripheral blood. The receptors stem from a man aged 50 or older with active or convalescent COVID-19.

In regard to this clone: Other DNA sequences in the sample encode the same CDR3. J is TRBJ1-5 and V is TRBV24-1; unclear D gene. The CDR3 has 12 residues. The V gene's germline CDR1 is KGHDR and CDR2 SFDVKD. Trimming took 3 bases from V and 4 from J, leaving 3 bases between them. For the CDR3, the DNA is TGTGCCACCAGTGATCCAAATCAGCCCCAGCATTTT. This sequence encodes CATSDPNQPQHF.

This clone was observed a single time. The genes are TRBV4-1 and TRBJ1-6; the D gene is possibly TRBD1 (5 bases). V was trimmed by 4 bases and J by 7 bases, leaving 14 bases between them. This CDR3 has 15 residues. Germline-derived CDR1 and CDR2 are MGHRA and YSYEKL. The CDR3 sequence: CASSPMGGVNSPLHF. Here the CDR3 DNA reads TGCGCCAGCAGCCCTATGGGGGGTGTCAATTCACCCCTCCACTTT.